One and the same sample provided the 21 T cell receptor beta chains below, sequenced in a study of T cells in Graves' hyperthyroidism and ophthalmopathy. Using RNA transcripts as the source, TCR beta CDR3 regions were amplified. HTBI primers were employed in a first-round RT-PCR of the TCR CDR3. TCRdb redid the calling of the multiplex PCR reads with MiXCR, one entry per CDR3 protein. The repertoire has around 700,000 distinct CDR3 sequences, around 19% of them found once; the top ten carry approximately 15%. Sequenced material: blood. The receptor set was obtained from a woman aged 50 to 60 with Graves' hyperthyroidism that later progressed to Graves' ophthalmopathy.

In its sample, this clonotype was seen a few times. V usage is TRBV5-1 and J usage is TRBJ2-2; 10 nucleotides align to TRBD1. Trimming cost V 4 bases and J 2 bases; bases outside gene matches: 5. Germline CDR1 reads SGHRS; CDR2 reads YFSETQ. CDR3 length: 16 residues. CDR3 region: CASSRGQGFNTGELFF. CDR3 bases: TGCGCCAGCAGCCGGGGACAGGGGTTCAACACCGGGGAGCTGTTTTTT. Full variable domain (missing parts from reference TRBV5-1 and TRBJ2-2): KAGVTQTPRYLIKTRGQQVTLSCSPISGHRSVSWYQQTPGQGLQFLFEYFSETQRNKGNFPGRFSGRQFSNSRSEMNVSTLELGDSALYLCASSRGQGFNTGELFFGEGSRLTVL.

The V and J genes are TRBV19 and TRBJ1-5; TRBD1 aligns across 12 bases. The V gene's germline CDR1 is LNHDA and CDR2 SQIVND (reference sequence). This CDR3 contains 15 residues. J lost 6 bases, V lost 3 bases, and 3 bases had no gene match. The CDR3 coding sequence is TGTGCCAGTAGTATGGGGACAGGGGGCTCTCAGCCCCAGCATTTT. Translation: CASSMGTGGSQPQHF.

In its sample, this clonotype was seen many times. This chain links TRBV5-1 with TRBJ2-3, with a possible D match to TRBD1 (5 bases). From germline, CDR1 is SGHRS and CDR2 YFSETQ. The CDR3 contains 16 residues. The V end lost 0 bases, the J end lost 7 bases, and 18 bases lay between the germline ends. The CDR3 DNA sequence: TGCGCCAGCAGCTTGGACTTGAGCAGGGTCGGCAATACGCAGTATTTT. Its translation is CASSLDLSRVGNTQYF.

The table lists this clonotype with a few counts. The chain recombines TRBV11-2 with TRBJ2-7, with D uncertain. Germline assignment: CDR1 SGHAT and CDR2 FQNNGV. The CDR3 runs 14 residues. Trimming shortened V by 6 bases and J by 1 base, and 13 bases separated the two germline ends. Here the CDR3 reads CASRGTRNSYEQYF. The CDR3 bases are TGTGCCAGCAGAGGAACCAGGAATTCCTACGAGCAGTACTTC.

This clonotype was seen only a few times. The chain has TRBV29-1 and TRBJ2-3; either TRBD1 or TRBD2 may supply D (6 bases each). This CDR3 region has 15 residues. Germline values: CDR1 SQVTM, CDR2 ANQGSEA. V was pared by 5 bases and J by 3 bases, with 18 bases between. The CDR3 protein is CSVNVGGGSTDTQYF. The CDR3 DNA is TGCAGCGTTAACGTCGGAGGGGGGTCTACAGATACGCAGTATTTT.

In this sample, this clonotype turned up many times. This chain links TRBV18 with TRBJ1-4; D is uncertain. Trimming cost V 10 bases and J 14 bases, with 11 bases left between them. CDR3 length: 9 amino acids. Germline V gene lookup returns CDR1 KGHSH and CDR2 LQKENI. CDR3 loop: CATTVPLFF. In nucleotides, the CDR3 is TGTGCCACCACCGTCCCTCTGTTTTTT.

This clonotype was seen ten or more times. The chain has TRBV5-1 and TRBJ1-5, with a possible D match to TRBD1 (5 bases). The V gene's germline CDR1 is SGHRS and CDR2 YFSETQ. The length of the CDR3 is 14 residues. V was clipped by 4 bases and J by 7 bases, with 15 bases between them. The CDR3 coding sequence is TGCGCCAGCAGCCCCGAGGAGGGACGACAGCCCCAGCATTTT. Its translation: CASSPEEGRQPQHF. Supplemented by reference TRBV5-1 and TRBJ1-5, the full variable domain reads KAGVTQTPRYLIKTRGQQVTLSCSPISGHRSVSWYQQTPGQGLQFLFEYFSETQRNKGNFPGRFSGRQFSNSRSEMNVSTLELGDSALYLCASSPEEGRQPQHFGDGTRLSIL.

The chain links TRBV29-1 to TRBJ2-1; 9 bases are shared with TRBD1. The CDR3 is made up of 13 amino acids. CDR1 SQVTM and CDR2 ANQGSEA come from the germline V gene. V shed 8 bases and J 5 bases; nucleotides not matched to a gene: 7. As DNA, the CDR3 is TGCAGCTGCTCGACAGGGGGGAACAATGAGCAGTTCTTC. Protein sequence: CSCSTGGNNEQFF.

Ten or more counts support this clonotype. The J gene is TRBJ1-5, the V gene TRBV12-3 or TRBV12-4; unclear D gene. Trimming shortened V by 4 bases and J by 6 bases, and 10 bases separated the two germline ends. The CDR3 is 13 amino acids. The DNA for the CDR3 is TGTGCCAGCAGTTATGACTGGGGTCAGCCCCAGCATTTT. This sequence encodes CASSYDWGQPQHF.

This clonotype occurred once. The chain has TRBV20-1 and TRBJ1-4, with 10 nucleotides matching TRBD1. The CDR3 totals 16 residues. With 1 base clipped from V and 8 bases from J, the junction kept 10 bases outside the gene matches. The germline gives CDR1 DFQATT, CDR2 SNEGSKA (reference sequence). The DNA for the CDR3 is TGCAGTGCTAGAGCCGCGGCCGGGACAGGGGCCGAAAAACTGTTTTTT. It codes for CSARAAAGTGAEKLFF.

This clonotype appeared many times. The rearrangement uses TRBV15 and TRBJ2-5, with 7 positions matching TRBD2. After removal of 2 bases from V and 4 bases from J, the junction contained 10 bases not matched to a gene. The CDR3 is 16 residues long. Germline values: CDR1 LNHNV, CDR2 YYDKDF (reference sequence). CDR3 DNA sequence: TGTGCCACCAGCAGACCGCGACTAGCAGGTCCAGAGACCCAGTACTTC. Protein: CATSRPRLAGPETQYF.

The table lists this clonotype with a few counts. The J gene is TRBJ2-2, the V gene TRBV7-9, with TRBD1 matching over 7 bases. This CDR3 region has 18 residues. The J segment lost 3 bases and the V segment lost 1 base, leaving 11 bases of the junction unmatched. CDR1 and CDR2 from the germline V gene are SEHNR and FQNEAQ (reference sequence). In nucleotides, the CDR3 is TGTGCCAGCAGCTTAGGCATTACAGGGGAAGAGGACACCGGGGAGCTGTTTTTT. The encoded protein is CASSLGITGEEDTGELFF.

Remarks on this clonotype: At one end, the junction sequence differs from germline, possibly due to a read error. The chain recombines TRBV12-3 or TRBV12-4 with TRBJ2-7; D is ambiguous. This CDR3 comprises 11 residues. CDR3 sequence: CASRLYYEQYF. As DNA, the CDR3 is TGTGCCAGCCGTTTATACTACGAGCAGTACTTC.

This clonotype was counted a few times. A much bigger clone sits one base away, suggesting this may be a read error. The chain links TRBV18 to TRBJ1-1, with TRBD1 as a possible D gene (6 bases). The V end lost 1 base, the J end lost 3 bases, and 12 bases lay between the germline ends. CDR1 is KGHSH and CDR2 is LQKENI in the germline V gene. The CDR3 covers 15 residues. The CDR3 DNA follows: TGTGCCAGCTCACCACGGCTACAGGGAGACACTGAAGCTTTCTTT. It translates to CASSPRLQGDTEAFF.

V usage is TRBV15 and J usage is TRBJ1-1, with a tentative D call TRBD1 (6 bases). The CDR3 contains 16 residues. Per the germline V gene, CDR1 is LNHNV and CDR2 is YYDKDF (reference sequence). The V end lost 1 base, the J end lost 1 base, and 13 bases lay between the germline ends. The CDR3 DNA follows: TGTGCCACCAGCAGAGGGGGAGGGGGGTGGAACACTGAAGCTTTCTTT. Protein: CATSRGGGGWNTEAFF.

This clonotype was seen once. The chain carries TRBV6-2 or TRBV6-3 and TRBJ2-3, with 10 bases matching TRBD1. Trimming removed 5 bases from V and 4 bases from J; junction bases left unmatched: 15. Germline values: CDR1 MNHEY, CDR2 SVGEGT. The CDR3 loop spans 18 amino acids. The CDR3 nucleotides are TGTGCCAGCAGTCCCGCTCCGGGGACAGGGGCCCGGGCAGATACGCAGTATTTT. It encodes CASSPAPGTGARADTQYF.

The genes are TRBV18 and TRBJ1-1; a possible D gene is TRBD1 (5 bases). The length of the CDR3 is 17 residues. Germline CDR1 and CDR2: KGHSH and LQKENI. V was cut by 5 bases and J by 3 bases, with 22 bases left in between. CDR3 sequence (DNA): TGTGCCAGCTCAAGGACGGGACTTCCCACGCGGGACACTGAAGCTTTCTTT. Amino acid sequence: CASSRTGLPTRDTEAFF.

Many counts were recorded for this clonotype. The gene calls are TRBV5-6 and TRBJ2-5; the D is unclear. Germline V gives CDR1 SGHDT, CDR2 YYEEEE. V was cut by 2 bases and J by 5 bases, with 10 bases left in between. This CDR3 has 13 residues. This chain's CDR3 is CASSLMASETQYF. As DNA, the CDR3 is TGTGCCAGCAGCTTAATGGCGTCCGAGACCCAGTACTTC.

This clonotype turned up a few times. The genes are TRBV5-1 and TRBJ1-2; no reliable D call. Looked up from germline, CDR1 is SGHRS and CDR2 is YFSETQ. This CDR3 region has 14 residues. V was cut by 3 bases and J by 4 bases, with 13 bases left in between. CDR3 bases: TGCGCCAGCAGCTCAAAACCTCTCGGCTATGGCTACACCTTC. Its translation is CASSSKPLGYGYTF.

This clonotype came up a few times. The chain recombines TRBV10-3 with TRBJ2-7; no reliable D call. The length of the CDR3 is 14 residues. CDR1 is ENHRY and CDR2 is SYGVKD in the germline V gene. Trimming removed 4 bases from V and 6 bases from J, with 16 bases in between. This CDR3 reads CAISVNLGRAEQYF. The CDR3 DNA is TGTGCCATCAGTGTCAACCTCGGTCGGGCCGAGCAGTACTTC.

This chain uses TRBV20-1 with TRBJ1-1; TRBD1 might be the D (5 bases). The CDR3 extends over 11 amino acids. From germline, CDR1 is DFQATT and CDR2 SNEGSKA (reference sequence). The V end was cut by 5 bases, the J end by 6 bases, with 10 bases between. The CDR3 here is CSAPQGPEAFF. In nucleotides, the CDR3 is TGCAGTGCTCCCCAGGGTCCTGAAGCTTTCTTT.